The TCR beta chain described here comes from a study of blood T cell repertoires in COVID-19. The overall study: Spain, Italy and the United States supplied samples that represented acute and convalescent COVID-19.

Losses at the gene ends were 1 base for V and 7 bases for J; bases not matched to a gene: 11. The CDR3 sequence is 16 residues long. Germline CDR1 and CDR2: LGHDT and YNNKEL (reference sequence). Profiling relied on immunoSEQ multiplex PCR, and the TCRdb table lists in-frame clones only, not all of them. The sample holds roughly 400,000 clones; roughly nine tenths are singletons and the top ten take 1.5% to 2%. Individuals drawn from some 25 US areas were roughly 18 to 95 years old. Assignments of participants to cohorts depended upon their own reported clinical history. Symptom resolution, clearance, or two negative PCRs marked the recovered donors of Cohort 3.

The sample was PBMCs or T cells enriched from blood (not recorded which). The V gene is TRBV3-1 (or the pseudogene TRBV3-2), the J gene TRBJ1-2; 8 bases align to TRBD1. This clonotype was sampled from a woman in her thirties who had recovered from COVID-19. The CDR3 spells CASSQASETGVSGYTF. The DNA for the CDR3 is TGTGCCAGCAGCCAAGCTTCTGAGACAGGGGTCTCTGGCTACACCTTC.